The next 23 T cell receptor beta chains were all read from a single sample in a study of T cell repertoires in cytomegalovirus infection. These receptors have no known antigen. TCRdb called the reads again in MiXCR, with one record for every CDR3 protein. This sample has approximately 1,000,000 distinct CDR3 sequences, with approximately 33% found just once. The sample in question was cultured CD8+ T cells from PBMCs, obtained from culture after CMV antigen stimulation. The origin of the receptors is a human donor in good health (CMV status not recorded). Some clones in this sample may be carry-over from other donors' samples.

This sequence joins TRBV13 and TRBJ2-1; TRBD2 is a possible D gene (7 bases). This CDR3 comprises 15 residues. V lost 0 bases and J lost 5, with 11 bases in between. Per germline, CDR1 PRHDT and CDR2 FYEKMQ (reference sequence). CDR3: CASSLGWGGHNEQFF. CDR3 nucleotide sequence: TGTGCCAGCAGCTTAGGGTGGGGGGGCCACAATGAGCAGTTCTTC.

This clonotype was recorded many times. The chain recombines TRBV7-2 with TRBJ1-3; 7 bases align to TRBD1. Germline CDR1 and CDR2: SGHTA and FQGNSA. V dropped 1 base and J dropped 2; count of bases not matched to a gene: 2. CDR3 length: 15 amino acids. The CDR3 DNA reads as TGTGCCAGCAGCTTAGTGGACAGGCCTGGAAACACCATATATTTT. The encoded protein is CASSLVDRPGNTIYF.

The CDR3 here is CASSLWPAEAFF. CDR3 nucleotide sequence: TGTGCCAGCAGTTTGTGGCCGGCTGAAGCTTTCTTT. The chain has TRBV6-2 or TRBV6-3 and TRBJ1-1; D is unclear. This CDR3 is 12 amino acids long. The germline CDR1 and CDR2 sequences are MNHEY and SVGEGT. The V gene lost 4 bases and the J gene lost 6 bases, with 9 bases spanning the gap.

This clonotype occurred a few times. The chain combines TRBV7-9 with TRBJ2-1; perhaps TRBD2 as D (7 bases). Germline CDR1 SEHNR, CDR2 FQNEAQ (reference sequence). The CDR3 covers 14 residues. Trimming removed 3 bases from V and 7 bases from J, with 13 bases in between. The CDR3 is CASSFGGQGNEQFF. The CDR3 DNA reads as TGTGCCAGCAGCTTCGGGGGGCAAGGGAATGAGCAGTTCTTC. The complete variable domain, with remaining parts taken from reference TRBV7-9 and TRBJ2-1, reads DTGVSQNPRHKITKRGQNVTFRCDPISEHNRLYWYRQTLGQGPEFLTYFQNEAQLEKSRLLSDRFSAERPKGSFSTLEIQRTEQGDSAMYLCASSFGGQGNEQFFGPGTRLTVL.

The rearrangement uses TRBV6-4 and TRBJ2-1; tentatively, D is TRBD1 (6 bases). There are 15 residues in the CDR3. Trimming shortened V by 2 bases and J by 4 bases, and 12 bases separated the two germline ends. CDR1 and CDR2 (germline): MRHNA, SNTAGT. The CDR3 loop is CASSDGAGVYNEQFF. DNA of the CDR3: TGTGCCAGCAGTGACGGTGCAGGGGTTTACAATGAGCAGTTCTTC.

This clonotype has more than one count but fewer than ten. The gene calls are TRBV12-3 or TRBV12-4 and TRBJ2-5, with D maybe TRBD2 (5 bases). The V and J ends lost 3 bases and 0 bases respectively, with 8 bases between them. The CDR3 has 14 amino acids. The chain's CDR3 is CASSFIGNQETQYF. CDR3 nucleotide sequence: TGTGCCAGCAGTTTTATCGGGAACCAAGAGACCCAGTACTTC.

The J gene is TRBJ2-1, the V gene TRBV7-9; 8 nucleotides line up with TRBD1. CDR3 size: 16 residues. Germline trimming cut 5 bases from V and 0 bases from J; bases unmatched to any gene: 6. Germline lookup yields CDR1 SEHNR and CDR2 FQNEAQ (reference sequence). The CDR3 protein is CASSRTGFGSYNEQFF. CDR3 bases: TGTGCCAGCAGCAGGACAGGGTTCGGCTCCTACAATGAGCAGTTCTTC.

Comment on this clonotype: A read error is possible here, since a much larger clone lies one base away. The chain has TRBV7-2 and TRBJ2-5, with D unclear. Trimming removed 1 base from V and 5 bases from J, with 11 bases in between. There are 14 residues in the CDR3. Looked up from germline, CDR1 is SGHTA and CDR2 is FQGNSA. The CDR3 bases are TGTGCCAGCAGCTTAGAGGCAGTTCATGAGACCCAGTACTTC. It encodes CASSLEAVHETQYF.

The rearrangement links TRBV24-1 to TRBJ1-2; D is possibly TRBD1 (5 bases). CDR1 is KGHDR and CDR2 is SFDVKD in the germline V gene. V dropped 2 bases and J dropped 4 bases, with 13 bases sitting between them. The CDR3 covers 15 residues. The CDR3 sequence: CATSDSRTRGYGYTF. The CDR3, as DNA: TGTGCCACCAGTGATTCCCGGACACGAGGCTATGGCTACACCTTC.

The CDR3 nucleotides read TGTGCCTCAGGCCGGCAGGTTAAAGAAAAACTGTTTTTT. It yields the protein CASGRQVKEKLFF. This chain connects TRBV7-6 to TRBJ1-4; unclear D gene. V was trimmed by 11 bases and J by 8 bases, leaving 18 bases between them. The CDR3 spans 13 residues. Per the germline V gene, CDR1 is SGHVS and CDR2 is FNYEAQ.

This sequence joins TRBV5-1 and TRBJ2-7; D is undetermined. The CDR3 spans 12 residues. Germline V gene data show CDR1 as SGHRS and CDR2 as YFSETQ. Trimming stripped 10 bases from V and 1 base from J, with 12 bases between. The CDR3 sequence is CASAGDSYEQYF. CDR3 sequence (DNA): TGCGCCTCAGCAGGTGATTCCTACGAGCAGTACTTC.

This clonotype was seen many times. The chain recombines TRBV7-9 with TRBJ2-1; D gene ambiguous. The CDR3 is made up of 16 amino acids. Germline V gene data show CDR1 as SEHNR and CDR2 as FQNEAQ (reference sequence). Trimming removed 6 bases from V and 0 bases from J, with 15 bases in between. The CDR3 region is CASSPSMGISYNEQFF. The CDR3 DNA reads TGTGCCAGCAGTCCAAGCATGGGGATCTCCTACAATGAGCAGTTCTTC.

The chain is built from TRBV28 and TRBJ1-1; a possible D gene is TRBD1 (6 bases). The CDR3 contains 14 residues. The germline V gene encodes CDR1 MDHEN and CDR2 SYDVKM. With 7 bases removed from V and 1 base from J, the gap between germline ends came to 13 bases. CDR3 DNA: TGTGCCAGCACCTGGGGGGCTTCGAACACTGAAGCTTTCTTT. Translation: CASTWGASNTEAFF.

V and J are TRBV4-1 and TRBJ2-2; the match to TRBD1 covers 7 bases. Trimming cost V 3 bases and J 4 bases; bases outside gene matches: 5. Germline CDR1 is MGHRA and CDR2 is YSYEKL. The CDR3 length is 15 residues. The CDR3, as DNA: TGCGCCAGCAGCCAGGTAGACAGGGCCACCGGGGAGCTGTTTTTT. This translates into CASSQVDRATGELFF.

This clonotype was counted only a few times. The CDR3 region has the DNA TGTGCCAGCACCCACTCGTTTACAGGGGGATCTGAAGCTTTCTTT. This translates into CASTHSFTGGSEAFF. The gene calls are TRBV28 and TRBJ1-1; 8 bases align to TRBD1. CDR1 and CDR2 from the germline V gene are MDHEN and SYDVKM. V was clipped by 7 bases and J by 6 bases; unmatched bases: 13. The CDR3 spans 15 residues. Full variable domain (remainder filled in from reference TRBV28 and TRBJ1-1): DVKVTQSSRYLVKRTGEKVFLECVQDMDHENMFWYRQDPGLGLRLIYFSYDVKMKEKGDIPEGYSVSREKKERFSLILESASTNQTSMYLCASTHSFTGGSEAFFGQGTRLTVV.

This clonotype was counted many times. The chain employs TRBV7-6 and TRBJ2-1, with a tentative D call TRBD1 (6 bases). Trimming removed 1 base from V and 2 bases from J, with 9 bases in between. The CDR3 extends over 15 amino acids. Looked up from germline, CDR1 is SGHVS and CDR2 is FNYEAQ. The CDR3 here is CASSLDQGTYNEQFF. CDR3 DNA sequence: TGTGCCAGCAGCTTAGACCAGGGGACCTACAATGAGCAGTTCTTC.

J is TRBJ2-7 and V is TRBV6-2 or TRBV6-3; 7 bases map to TRBD1. The J segment lost 3 bases and the V segment lost 6 bases, leaving 5 bases of the junction unmatched. The length of the CDR3 is 13 residues. Germline V gene lookup returns CDR1 MNHEY and CDR2 SVGEGT. The CDR3 bases are TGTGCCAGCAGGGACGGGACAGACTACGAGCAGTACTTC. It translates to CASRDGTDYEQYF.

The chain has TRBV19 and TRBJ1-6; 7 nucleotides match TRBD1. From germline, CDR1 is LNHDA and CDR2 SQIVND (reference sequence). The trim removed 5 bases at V and 0 bases at J, leaving 4 bases unmatched. This CDR3 has 16 amino acids. CDR3 loop: CASSQQGSSYNSPLHF. CDR3 bases: TGTGCCAGTAGTCAACAGGGGAGCTCCTATAATTCACCCCTCCACTTT.

This clonotype was counted a few times. The chain is built from TRBV7-8 and TRBJ2-7; a possible D gene is TRBD1 (5 bases). The CDR3 is made up of 14 amino acids. Per the germline V gene, CDR1 is SGHVS and CDR2 is FQNEAQ. Trimming took off 3 bases at V and 4 bases at J, with 13 bases between the two ends. CDR3 nucleotide sequence: TGTGCCAGCAGCTTCGACAGACGATTATACGAGCAGTACGTC. It codes for CASSFDRRLYEQYV.

The rearrangement joins TRBV7-6 to TRBJ2-5; D uncertain. The CDR3 is made up of 14 amino acids. Deletions cut 2 bases from V and 7 bases from J, with 14 bases between. Per the germline V gene, CDR1 is SGHVS and CDR2 is FNYEAQ. In DNA form, the CDR3 reads TGTGCCAGCAGCTTACTTGGTCCCCCGGCGACCCAGTACTTC. It translates to CASSLLGPPATQYF.

The chain carries TRBV7-9 and TRBJ1-6; D might be TRBD1 (6 bases). The CDR3 spans 20 residues. V gave up 5 bases and J gave up 4 bases, with 27 bases separating them. Per germline, CDR1 SEHNR and CDR2 FQNEAQ (reference sequence). CDR3 DNA sequence: TGTGCCAGCAGCAACAAAAGTCTCCCTTCCGGGGGCCCTTATAATTCACCCCTCCACTTT. Its translation: CASSNKSLPSGGPYNSPLHF. Combining the CDR3 with reference TRBV7-9 and TRBJ1-6 gives the whole variable domain DTGVSQNPRHKITKRGQNVTFRCDPISEHNRLYWYRQTLGQGPEFLTYFQNEAQLEKSRLLSDRFSAERPKGSFSTLEIQRTEQGDSAMYLCASSNKSLPSGGPYNSPLHFGNGTRLTVT.

This clonotype was observed at least ten times. For the CDR3, the DNA is TGTGCCAGCAGTGTTGACGGGGGTTACAGGCCGATAGCCGGGGAGCTGTTTTTT. It translates to CASSVDGGYRPIAGELFF. This sequence joins TRBV12-3 or TRBV12-4 and TRBJ2-2; D might be TRBD2 (6 bases). V gave up 5 bases and J gave up 6 bases, with 25 bases separating them. The CDR3 covers 18 residues.

This clonotype has only a few counts. The chain links TRBV12-3 or TRBV12-4 to TRBJ2-3; no firm D call. With 4 bases removed from V and 5 bases from J, the gap between germline ends came to 13 bases. The length of the CDR3 is 14 residues. The CDR3 reads CASSSLGPVDTQYF. The DNA for the CDR3 is TGTGCCAGCAGTTCCCTCGGACCTGTAGATACGCAGTATTTT.